The T cell receptor beta chain under discussion was sequenced for a study of blood T cell repertoires in COVID-19. Study-level background: The United States, Italy and Spain supplied acute and convalescent COVID-19 samples. T cells, B-cell-depleted T cells, or PBMCs provided the cDNA or gDNA that served as material.

The Seattle site enrolled patients during active infection and followed them longitudinally. The CDR3 sequence is 13 residues long. In germline, CDR1 is MNHEY, CDR2 SMNVEV (reference sequence). The V gene lost 5 bases and the J gene lost 2 bases, with 10 bases spanning the gap. In the original analysis: Using reference gene primer amplification, nucleated cell counts were estimated. Sequencing was performed with immunoSEQ multiplex PCR; in TCRdb, only in-frame clones are kept and a portion is missing. V and J calls and clone size follow that table, whereas D and trimming were derived from the DNA. This sample has 150,000 to 200,000 clones, with around 83% found just once.

The sequenced sample was peripheral blood. This chain joins TRBV27 and TRBJ2-7, with unresolved D. The sequence came from a woman in her sixties or seventies with COVID-19, enrolled during active disease. DNA of the CDR3: TGTGCCAGCAGTCCGAATAGAGCCTACGAGCAGTACTTC. As protein: CASSPNRAYEQYF.